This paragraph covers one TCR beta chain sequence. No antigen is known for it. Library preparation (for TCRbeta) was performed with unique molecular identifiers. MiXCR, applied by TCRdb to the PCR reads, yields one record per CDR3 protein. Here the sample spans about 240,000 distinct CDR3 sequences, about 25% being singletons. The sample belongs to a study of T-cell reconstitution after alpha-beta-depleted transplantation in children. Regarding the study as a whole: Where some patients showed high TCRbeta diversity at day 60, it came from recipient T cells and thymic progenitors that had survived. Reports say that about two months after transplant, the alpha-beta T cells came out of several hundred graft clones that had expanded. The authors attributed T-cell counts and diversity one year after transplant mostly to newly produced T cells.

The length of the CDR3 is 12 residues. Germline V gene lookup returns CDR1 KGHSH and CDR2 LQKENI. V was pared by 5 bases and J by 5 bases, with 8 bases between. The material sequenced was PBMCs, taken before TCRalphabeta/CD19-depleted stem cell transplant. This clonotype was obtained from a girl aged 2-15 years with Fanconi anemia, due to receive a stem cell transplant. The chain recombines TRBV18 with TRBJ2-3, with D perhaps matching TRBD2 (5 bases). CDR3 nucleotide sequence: TGTGCCAGCTCAACGGGGAAAGATACGCAGTATTTT. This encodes CASSTGKDTQYF.